A single TCR beta chain is shown here with its context. Its binding antigen is unknown. Per-base quality was not reported, and no clone a single base away is much larger than it. The Qiagen DNeasy kit was used to extract genomic DNA both from unsorted PBMCs and from the negatively selected CD4+ and CD8+ fractions. Amplification of TCR beta CDR3 regions was done by immunoSEQ multiplex PCR with primers that anneal to V and J segments. A synthetic immune receptor repertoire was used to minimize amplification bias, and remaining bias was computationally removed after sequencing. For the original study's pipeline: Repertoire diversity was quantified as the Shannon entropy index using custom Python scripts. Unsorted, CD4+ and CD8+ repertoires were examined separately, except in combined analyses, for which CD4+ and CD8+ sequences were merged in silico. A clone counted as expanded when the clone's frequency after treatment rose at least 2-fold relative to C1D1, and clones undetected at baseline were given a pseudocount of 0.5. Clones with 0 or 1 copy at C1D1 were defined as singleton clones, while clones with 2 or more copies were defined as non-singleton clones. Clones expanded in unsorted samples were assigned a CD4+, CD8+ or unknown annotation through matching of protein sequences in sorted samples from the same patient. Wilcoxon tests were applied to paired samples to test diversity changes from C1D1 to C4D1. This immuneACCESS table, as held by TCRdb, lists in-frame sequences with V and J called but not all clones. Of the missing ones, under half trace to an unresolved V gene in checked studies; the others have no known cause. V and J calls and clone size are as listed in that table; D and trimming were resolved from the DNA. This sample holds about 50,000 clones; around 90% were observed only once. The top ten clones comprise around 14% of the sample.

This record comes from a study of PD-1 blockade in classical Hodgkin lymphoma (dated by TCRdb to 2020 to 2022). Background on the whole study: Nivolumab dosing was 3 mg/kg intravenously every 2 weeks, continuing until either disease progression or unacceptable toxicity. A peripheral blood immune signature of response to PD-1 blockade in classical Hodgkin lymphoma was defined using TCR beta sequencing and CyTOF. On the study overall, not on this receptor specifically: Among trial patients, those achieving complete response had baseline diversity similar to that of newly diagnosed patients, while diversity was significantly lower in partial responders and progressors. The study was restricted to a single clinical trial cohort, and the causes of repertoire differences, possibly disease activity or prior therapy, were left undefined. A significant rise by C4D1 was seen in CD4+ but not CD8+ TCR diversity (p=0.0027 vs p=0.16), with the rise being most apparent in complete responders (p=0.02). Diversity was lower in patients who began nivolumab less than 1 year after ASCT, so these patients were left out of later analyses to avoid confounding by immune reconstitution. Baseline TCR diversity was reported as lower in newly diagnosed patients than in healthy donors, and lower still in relapsed/refractory patients.

The time point label of this sample denotes: cycle 4 day 1 (C4D1), after 5 to 7 weeks of nivolumab. Every trial patient had relapsed after autologous stem cell transplantation, and cohorts A, B and C differed in prior brentuximab vedotin exposure. The trial cohort was composed of some 57 patients with relapsed/refractory classical Hodgkin lymphoma, for whom complete response, partial response or progressive disease was recorded as best overall response. In the multi-cohort phase II CheckMate 205 trial, trial patients received single-agent nivolumab. Best overall response was determined by an independent review committee according to the 2007 International Working Group response criteria. Trial PBMCs were collected immediately before nivolumab initiation (C1D1) and during therapy at cycle 2 day 1 and cycle 4 day 1. Peripheral blood was collected in 8 mL Vacutainer Cell Preparation Tubes, from which PBMCs were isolated by centrifugation and then cryopreserved.

From the germline V gene, CDR1 is MGHRA and CDR2 is YSYEKL. The CDR3 has 18 amino acids, counting the end cysteine and phenylalanine. The retained sequence is limited to the CDR3, 54 bases, with the frame set at the first base. V is pared back by 4 bases and J by 1 base, with 20 bases lying between the germline termini. The TCR originated in a human donor with classical Hodgkin lymphoma. The chain links TRBV4-1 with TRBJ2-1; the D gene is perhaps TRBD2, from 6 matching bases. The input for sequencing was peripheral blood mononuclear cells (PBMCs), taken before the fourth cycle of nivolumab. The CDR3 loop reads CASSPIFFGGKSYNEQFF. At the DNA level, the sequence is TGCGCCAGCAGCCCGATCTTCTTTGGGGGGAAGTCCTACAATGAGCAGTTCTTC.